The next 21 T cell receptor beta chains were all read from a single sample in a study of identical twins. TCRdb fed the 5' RACE reads into MiXCR, producing one record per CDR3 protein. In the table there are about 890,000 distinct CDR3 sequences, more than 9% of which are singletons. These same records also appear under a second study, on yellow fever vaccine responses in identical twins.

The sequenced sample consisted of PBMCs. The receptors derive from a woman aged 18-35 years in good health.

The rearrangement uses TRBV18 and TRBJ2-1, with TRBD1 as a possible D gene (6 bases). The CDR3 has 13 amino acids. Trimming removed 5 bases from V and 6 bases from J, with 11 bases in between. CDR1 and CDR2 from the germline V gene are KGHSH and LQKENI. CDR3 loop: CASSGGPSNEQFF. In DNA, the CDR3 is TGTGCCAGCTCAGGGGGCCCAAGCAATGAGCAGTTCTTC.

This clonotype was seen more than once but under ten times. The chain couples TRBV28 to TRBJ2-3, with 8 bases identical to TRBD2. V was pared by 10 bases and J by 1 base, with 1 base of the junction left unmatched. CDR3 length equals 12 residues. Germline CDR1 reads MDHEN; CDR2 reads SYDVKM. The CDR3 reads CATGGGTDTQYF. CDR3 in DNA: TGTGCCACCGGGGGGGGCACAGATACGCAGTATTTT.

J is TRBJ2-7 and V is TRBV3-1; D is possibly TRBD2 (5 bases). The CDR3 extends over 13 amino acids. Trimming took off 0 bases at V and 5 bases at J, with 8 bases between the two ends. Germline CDR1 and CDR2: LGHDT and YNNKEL (reference sequence). For the CDR3, the DNA is TGTGCCAGCAGCCAAGATCTCGGGGACGAGCAGTACGTC. Amino acids: CASSQDLGDEQYV.

In its sample, this clonotype was seen a few times. The rearrangement uses TRBV5-1 and TRBJ2-5; TRBD2 matches at 10 bases. The CDR3 runs 15 residues. Germline-derived CDR1 and CDR2 are SGHRS and YFSETQ. V lost 7 bases and J lost 4; bases outside the gene matches: 10. CDR3 DNA: TGCGCCAGCCGGTTCCTAGCGGGAGAAGGAGAGACCCAGTACTTC. This gives the protein CASRFLAGEGETQYF.

This clonotype was counted a few times. For the CDR3, the DNA is TGCAGTGCCAGTAAGCGGGAGTCCACGAATGAGCAGTTCTTC. Translated: CSASKRESTNEQFF. The V and J genes are TRBV20-1 and TRBJ2-1, with TRBD2 identical over 8 bases. The CDR3 has 14 amino acids. V lost 6 bases to trimming and J lost 7 bases; unmatched junction nucleotides: 11. Germline V gene data show CDR1 as DFQATT and CDR2 as SNEGSKA (reference sequence).

The rearrangement joins TRBV19 to TRBJ2-7; weak D call: TRBD2 (7 bases). The length of the CDR3 is 15 residues. V lost 3 bases and J 3 bases, leaving 15 bases between the germline ends. Germline V lookup: CDR1 LNHDA, CDR2 SQIVND (reference sequence). CDR3 protein: CASSIAGAEVYEQYF. For the CDR3, the DNA is TGTGCCAGTAGTATTGCGGGGGCCGAGGTCTACGAGCAGTACTTC.

This clonotype was recorded a few times. The V gene is TRBV20-1, the J gene TRBJ2-1; D ambiguous. Germline CDR1 and CDR2: DFQATT and SNEGSKA (reference sequence). Trimming stripped 3 bases from V and 9 bases from J, with 12 bases between. This CDR3 comprises 12 residues. The chain's CDR3 is CSASPVNREQFF. CDR3 bases: TGCAGTGCTAGTCCCGTCAATCGTGAGCAGTTCTTC.

This clonotype was seen a few times. V gene TRBV7-6 combines with J gene TRBJ1-1; D is perhaps TRBD1 (6 bases). V lost 5 bases to trimming and J lost 1 base, with 20 bases between them. Germline assignment: CDR1 SGHVS and CDR2 FNYEAQ. The CDR3 consists of 17 residues. The CDR3: CASSPRSRGGGNTEAFF. In DNA form, the CDR3 reads TGTGCCAGCAGCCCCCGTAGTAGGGGGGGAGGGAACACTGAAGCTTTCTTT.

The genes are TRBV7-6 and TRBJ2-7, with D hard to call. V was trimmed by 0 bases and J by 1 base, leaving 4 bases between them. Germline V gene lookup returns CDR1 SGHVS and CDR2 FNYEAQ. The CDR3 is made up of 13 amino acids. CDR3 nucleotide sequence: TGTGCCAGCAGCTTAGCCCAGTCCTACGAGCAGTACTTC. This encodes CASSLAQSYEQYF.

V usage is TRBV13 and J usage is TRBJ2-7, with TRBD1 matching over 7 bases. From germline, CDR1 is PRHDT and CDR2 FYEKMQ (reference sequence). V gave up 3 bases and J gave up 0 bases; unmatched junction bases: 17. This CDR3 contains 19 residues. The CDR3 loop reads CASSLGHLVQGIISYEQYF. The CDR3 DNA sequence: TGTGCCAGCAGCTTGGGCCACCTTGTACAGGGGATTATCTCCTACGAGCAGTACTTC.

This chain links TRBV24-1 with TRBJ2-7; no reliable D call. V was clipped by 0 bases and J by 4 bases, with 12 bases between them. This CDR3 region has 15 residues. Germline CDR1 is KGHDR and CDR2 is SFDVKD. CDR3 coding DNA: TGTGCCACCAGTGATTTGTGCAGGATAATGTACGAGCAGTACGTC. Its protein is CATSDLCRIMYEQYV.

This chain's CDR3 is CASSRLGQGGSGNEQFF. DNA of the CDR3: TGCGCCAGCAGCCGGCTGGGACAGGGGGGTTCTGGGAATGAGCAGTTCTTC. V is TRBV5-1 and J is TRBJ2-1; 11 bases line up with TRBD1. This CDR3 has 17 residues. Germline trimming cut 4 bases from V and 7 bases from J; bases unmatched to any gene: 13. Germline CDR1 reads SGHRS; CDR2 reads YFSETQ. Complete variable domain (other parts from reference TRBV5-1 and TRBJ2-1): KAGVTQTPRYLIKTRGQQVTLSCSPISGHRSVSWYQQTPGQGLQFLFEYFSETQRNKGNFPGRFSGRQFSNSRSEMNVSTLELGDSALYLCASSRLGQGGSGNEQFFGPGTRLTVL.

This clonotype appeared many times. The V and J genes are TRBV7-8 and TRBJ2-7; D is perhaps TRBD2 (6 bases). Per the germline V gene, CDR1 is SGHVS and CDR2 is FQNEAQ. Trimming took off 5 bases at V and 0 bases at J, with 14 bases between the two ends. The length of the CDR3 is 15 residues. CDR3 bases: TGTGCCAGCAGCGCACTAGCTGTGAGCTCCTACGAGCAGTACTTC. Translation gives CASSALAVSSYEQYF. The full variable domain, rest sourced from reference TRBV7-8 and TRBJ2-7, is GAGVSQSPRYKVAKRGQDVALRCDPISGHVSLFWYQQALGQGPEFLTYFQNEAQLDKSGLPSDRFFAERPEGSVSTLKIQRTQQEDSAVYLCASSALAVSSYEQYFGPGTRLTVT.

This clonotype has only a few counts. V and J are TRBV20-1 and TRBJ1-1; D remains ambiguous. Trimming took off 1 base at V and 1 base at J, with 13 bases between the two ends. The CDR3 has 15 amino acids. CDR1 is DFQATT and CDR2 is SNEGSKA in the germline V gene (reference sequence). The CDR3 sequence: CSARGEWSGNTEAFF. The DNA of the CDR3 is TGCAGTGCTAGAGGGGAGTGGTCAGGGAACACTGAAGCTTTCTTT.

The sample holds many counts of this clonotype. The V call is TRBV7-7, the J call TRBJ2-1; no firm D call. V gave up 3 bases and J gave up 6 bases, with 9 bases separating them. This CDR3 is built from 13 residues. Germline lookup yields CDR1 SSHAT and CDR2 FNYEAQ (reference sequence). CDR3 DNA sequence: TGTGCCAGCAGCTTGTCCGGAAGCAATGAGCAGTTCTTC. Amino acid sequence: CASSLSGSNEQFF.

This chain uses TRBV10-3 with TRBJ2-7, with 9 nucleotides matching TRBD1. The V gene end was trimmed by 6 bases and the J gene end by 2 bases; junction bases not matched to a gene: 5. CDR1 is ENHRY, CDR2 SYGVKD, per germline. The CDR3 has 14 residues. The CDR3 sequence: CAIRSGTGTYEQYF. The CDR3 coding sequence is TGTGCCATCAGGTCCGGGACAGGGACCTACGAGCAGTACTTC.

The chain carries TRBV12-3 or TRBV12-4 and TRBJ2-5, with TRBD2 identical over 8 bases. The V segment lost 7 bases and the J segment 4 bases; nucleotides outside the gene matches: 5. CDR3 length equals 13 residues. This CDR3 reads CASTLGGGETQYF. The DNA of the CDR3 is TGTGCCAGCACCCTCGGGGGGGGAGAGACCCAGTACTTC.

This clonotype was seen at least ten times. The chain combines TRBV7-9 with TRBJ2-1; D gene ambiguous. Germline lookup yields CDR1 SEHNR and CDR2 FQNEAQ (reference sequence). V shed 1 base and J shed 12 bases, with 13 bases lying between them. The CDR3 runs to 13 residues. CDR3 sequence reads: CASSLGGPTWQFF. As DNA, the CDR3 is TGTGCCAGCAGCTTAGGGGGTCCGACCTGGCAGTTCTTC.

This clonotype was seen a few times. The chain combines TRBV20-1 with TRBJ2-3; 8 bases match TRBD2. Germline loops: CDR1 DFQATT, CDR2 SNEGSKA (reference sequence). CDR3 length: 15 residues. With V trimmed by 6 bases and J by 1 base, 9 bases remained unmatched. For the CDR3, the DNA is TGCAGTGCCCCCCGGGGGGGCCGGGGCACAGATACGCAGTATTTT. It yields the protein CSAPRGGRGTDTQYF.

This clonotype was detected only once. This sequence joins TRBV28 and TRBJ1-5; the D gene is possibly TRBD1 (6 bases). CDR1 is MDHEN and CDR2 is SYDVKM in the germline V gene. The CDR3 contains 12 residues. Trimming took 6 bases from V and 9 from J, leaving 12 bases between them. Here the CDR3 DNA reads TGTGCCAGCAGACCAGGGGAACTGCCCCAGCATTTT. It translates to CASRPGELPQHF.

The V call is TRBV29-1, the J call TRBJ2-1, with D perhaps matching TRBD2 (6 bases). TRBJ2-7 matches the DNA end more closely, so the J call is doubtful. Germline V lookup: CDR1 SQVTM, CDR2 ANQGSEA. The CDR3 is made up of 14 amino acids. The CDR3 spells CSVLGGSSYNEQYF. The CDR3 bases are TGCAGCGTTCTTGGGGGGAGCTCCTACAATGAGCAGTACTTC.